This T cell receptor (beta chain) was found in a study of T cell responses to AZD1222 COVID-19 vaccine. Study observations and caveats: Repertoire sampling happened only post peak T cell response. Clonal diversity was possibly underestimated, and white British individuals and females predominated among donors. Baseline seropositivity occurred in only six AZD1222 recipients.

In the case of this clone: The antigen is undetermined.

Germline loops: CDR1 SNHLY, CDR2 FYNNEI. This CDR3 contains 13 residues. V gave up 6 bases and J gave up 2 bases, with 11 bases separating them. Libraries were prepared by immunoSEQ multiplex PCR; TCRdb keeps only in-frame clonotypes and omits some of them. The sample includes about 66,000 clones, over 80% of them seen just once. The source was peripheral blood, collected 28 days after the second dose of the MenACWY control vaccine. V usage is TRBV2 and J usage is TRBJ2-7; TRBD1 or TRBD2 may be the D gene (5 bases each). This TCR came from an adult who received the MenACWY meningococcal vaccine as a control. CDR3 DNA: TGTGCCAGCAGGGGGGACGGGACCTACGAGCAGTACTTC. Residues: CASRGDGTYEQYF.